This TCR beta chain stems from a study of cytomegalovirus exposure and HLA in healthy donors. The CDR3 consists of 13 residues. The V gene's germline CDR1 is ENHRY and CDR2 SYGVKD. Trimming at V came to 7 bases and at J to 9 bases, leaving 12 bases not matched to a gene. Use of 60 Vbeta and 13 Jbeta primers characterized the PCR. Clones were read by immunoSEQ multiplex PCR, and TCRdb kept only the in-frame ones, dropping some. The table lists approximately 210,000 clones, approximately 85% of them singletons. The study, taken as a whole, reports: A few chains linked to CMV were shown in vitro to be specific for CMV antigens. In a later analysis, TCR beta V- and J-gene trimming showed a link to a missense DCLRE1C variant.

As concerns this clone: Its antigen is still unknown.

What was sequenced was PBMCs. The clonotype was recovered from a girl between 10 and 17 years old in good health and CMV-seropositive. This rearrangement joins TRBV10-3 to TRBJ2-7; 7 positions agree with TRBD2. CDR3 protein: CAIKPGGSFGQYF. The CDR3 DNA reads TGTGCCATCAAGCCGGGGGGTAGTTTTGGGCAGTACTTC.